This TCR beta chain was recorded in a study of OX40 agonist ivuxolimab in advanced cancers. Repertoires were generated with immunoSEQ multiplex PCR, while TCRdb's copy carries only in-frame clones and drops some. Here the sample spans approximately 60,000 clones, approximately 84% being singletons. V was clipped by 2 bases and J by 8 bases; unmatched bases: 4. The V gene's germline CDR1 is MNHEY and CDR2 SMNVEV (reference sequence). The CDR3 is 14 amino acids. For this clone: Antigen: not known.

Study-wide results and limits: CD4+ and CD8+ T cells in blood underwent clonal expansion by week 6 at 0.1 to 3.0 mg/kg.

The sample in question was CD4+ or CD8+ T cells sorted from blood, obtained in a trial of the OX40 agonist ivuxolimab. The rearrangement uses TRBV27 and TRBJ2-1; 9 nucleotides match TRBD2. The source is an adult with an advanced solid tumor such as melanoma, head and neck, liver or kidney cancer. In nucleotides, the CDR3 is TGTGCCAGCAGTTTAGCGGGGGGGCAAGATGAGCAGTTCTTC. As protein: CASSLAGGQDEQFF.